The subject of this entry is one T cell receptor beta chain. Its antigen is still unknown. No base qualities exist here, and no much larger clone lies one base off it. This sample is part of a study of blood T cell repertoires in COVID-19 (dated by TCRdb to the early 2020s). For the wider study: Collaborator samples came from the United States, Italy and Spain and covered acute and convalescent phases of COVID-19. The prospective study material was composed of cDNA or gDNA derived from T cells, B-cell-depleted T cells, or PBMCs. Subjects who had been exposed to COVID-19, were actively infected with it, or had recovered from it provided the deeply sampled blood TCRbeta repertoires that made up the dataset. The repertoires were released in a freely available public database meant as a resource for research on the immune response to SARS-CoV-2. Samples came from the ongoing ImmuneRACE study (first 160 participants) plus 1,254 subjects from 6 global collaborators. Nearly every sample came with metadata listing a de-identified subject ID, COVID-19 status, age in years and sex. HLA class I and class II types, where available, came from metadata supplied by the sample provider rather than from assay-based typing. Study-wide findings and limitations: Clinical and demographic metadata were provided uncurated, with the amount varying by source and participant.

Each collaborating institution followed its own protocols to collect whole blood in K2EDTA tubes. For TCRbeta analysis, collaborators shipped samples as frozen whole blood, isolated PBMCs, or DNA extracted from either of those sample types. The immunoSEQ Assay, a bias-controlled multiplex PCR, was used to amplify TCRbeta CDR3 regions from genomic DNA. From the authors' description of their analysis: Nucleated cell counts per sample were estimated from amplification of reference gene primers within the assay. Sequence reads were collapsed and filtered to measure the absolute abundance of every unique TCRbeta CDR3 rearrangement. For each sample, productive Simpson clonality was calculated as the square root of Simpson's diversity index over productive rearrangements. TCRdb took this table from immuneACCESS and kept in-frame rearrangements with V and J called. Such tables lack part of the clones; where checked against another copy, unresolved V genes explain under half of the gap, and the rest is unexplained. The V and J calls and clone size were taken over from that table, and D and trimming were inferred from the DNA. The sample table holds 150,000 to 200,000 clones, of which more than 75% were seen once. The ten largest make up approximately 4.4% of the sample.

The CDR3 holds 15 amino acids from the cysteine to the phenylalanine. Only CDR3 DNA is held: 45 bases, read in frame from base 1. The V end gives up 6 bases and the J end 2 bases, leaving 7 bases in the junction not matched to a gene. Taken from the germline V gene, the CDR1 and CDR2 loops are MDHEN and SYDVKM. Input material: peripheral blood. This clonotype was sampled from a human donor in a cohort sampled during active COVID-19. The sequence links TRBV28 to TRBJ2-7, and TRBD2 matches 10 of the central bases. DNA sequence: TGTGCCAGCAGCCACCAGCGGGAGGGACCCTACGAGCAGTACTTC. Its translation reads: CASSHQREGPYEQYF.